Listed below are T cell receptor beta chains from one sample, sequenced in a study of technical replicates of blood from a handful of donors. The protocol was immunoSEQ multiplex PCR, while the TCRdb copy is restricted to in-frame clones and leaves out a portion. Of about 59,000 clones listed, around 95% are singletons. The sample comprised PBMCs. These receptors originate from a human donor in good health. Some clones in this sample may be carry-over from other donors' samples. Each CDR3 is given with its conserved first and last residue. A D gene is named only where the DNA matches it firmly. Only part of the rows carry a size: once, few, many, or a class if the clone is expanded.

d_call j_call v_call clone_size cdr3_aa cdr3_nt
TRBD1 TRBJ1-6 TRBV2 NA CASRGTGSPSSPLHF TGTGCCAGCAGGGGGACAGGGAGTCCTAGTTCACCCCTCCACTTT
TRBD1 TRBJ1-2 TRBV9 NA CASRTGGLGYTF TGTGCCAGCCGGACAGGGGGCTTAGGCTACACCTTC
TRBD2 TRBJ2-1 TRBV7-2 NA CASSPSGGPNEQFF TGTGCCAGCAGCCCTAGCGGGGGGCCCAATGAGCAGTTCTTC
NA TRBJ2-3 TRBV19 NA CASSIGGSRNTQYF TGTGCTAGTAGTATCGGAGGGTCGAGGAATACGCAGTATTTT
TRBD2 TRBJ2-1 TRBV19 NA CASSWREGSEQFF TGTGCCAGTAGTTGGCGGGAGGGTAGCGAGCAGTTCTTC
TRBD1 TRBJ2-5 TRBV2 few CASDPGTGYQETQYF TGTGCCAGCGACCCCGGGACAGGGTACCAAGAGACCCAGTACTTC
TRBD2 TRBJ2-1 TRBV7-2 NA CASSLTSVSYNEQFF TGTGCCAGCAGCCTGACTAGCGTCTCCTACAATGAGCAGTTCTTC
TRBD2 TRBJ2-7 TRBV6-1 NA CASRGSLAGEREQYF TGTGCCAGCAGGGGATCTCTAGCGGGAGAGCGAGAGCAGTACTTC
TRBD2 TRBJ2-5 TRBV6-1 NA CASSEAGLAGPKTQYF TGTGCCAGCAGTGAAGCGGGACTAGCGGGGCCCAAGACCCAGTACTTC
TRBD1 TRBJ1-1 TRBV14 NA CASSQVTGVNTEAFF TGTGCCAGCAGCCAAGTGACAGGGGTTAACACTGAAGCTTTCTTT
TRBD1 TRBJ2-7 TRBV29-1 NA CSVEGQGDEQYF TGCAGCGTCGAGGGACAGGGAGACGAGCAGTACTTC
TRBD1 TRBJ1-4 TRBV6-5 once CASGDRNEKLFF TGTGCCTCCGGGGACAGGAATGAAAAACTGTTTTTT
TRBD1 TRBJ1-1 TRBV6-4 NA CASSDSGTGGTEAFF TGTGCCAGCAGTGATTCCGGGACAGGGGGTACTGAAGCTTTCTTT
NA TRBJ1-2 TRBV10-3 NA CAISESGQDGYGYTF TGTGCCATCAGTGAGTCGGGGCAGGATGGCTATGGCTACACCTTC